This TCR beta chain was observed in a study of CD8+CD57+ T cells in acquired aplastic anemia. About the research overall: Sorted CD4+ and CD8+ cell DNA averaged roughly 3.2 ug. Study results and limitations: Twenty-nine CD8+ CDR3 sequences were shared between patients and controls. CD8+ Simpson's diversity did not differ significantly between patients and controls.

The use of genomic DNA as template underpinned the TCR beta VDJ and CDR3 profiling. TCRdb recomputed calls from the reads with MiXCR, one row per CDR3 protein. The sample includes about 150,000 distinct CDR3 sequences, 45% to 55% of them seen just once. Flow cytometry had shown expanded CD8+CD57+ cells in the patients chosen for sequencing. Patient blood was sampled before any therapy had been received. The CDR3 extends over 11 amino acids. About this clonotype: Its cognate antigen is unknown. Germline and junction disagree at one end, which may indicate a read error.

The chain couples TRBV12-3 or TRBV12-4 to TRBJ2-5; D uncertain. This sequence was found in a human donor with aplastic anemia. The specimen was sorted CD4+, CD8+, or CD8+CD57+ T cells (not recorded which) from PBMCs. The CDR3 nucleotides are TGTGCGAGCAGTCTCGAAGCGACCCAGTACTTC. Encoded protein: CASSLEATQYF.